This T cell receptor (beta chain) was observed in a study of blood T cells in healthy people across ages. Study outcomes and limitations: Possibly confounding the expanded clonotype changes was the fact that donor CMV status was unknown. Significant beta diversity loss was already apparent by age approximately 38, declining roughly linearly.

This clonotype was observed a few times. Its antigen is unknown. Germline assignment: CDR1 MGHDK and CDR2 SYGVNS. The CDR3 length is 11 residues. V was cut by 3 bases and J by 9 bases, with 8 bases left in between. With a J-beta primer mix and a sample-barcoded 5' primer, a second PCR ran about 7 to 12 cycles. TCRdb independently ran MiXCR on the 5' RACE reads; one entry per CDR3 protein. The sample lists around 870,000 distinct CDR3 sequences, roughly 26% occurring once. The chain links TRBV25-1 to TRBJ1-1; D gene ambiguous. Input material: blood. The source is a woman aged 80 or over in good health. CDR3 DNA: TGTGCCAGCAGTGATATTATTAAAGCTTTCTTT. Amino acids: CASSDIIKAFF.